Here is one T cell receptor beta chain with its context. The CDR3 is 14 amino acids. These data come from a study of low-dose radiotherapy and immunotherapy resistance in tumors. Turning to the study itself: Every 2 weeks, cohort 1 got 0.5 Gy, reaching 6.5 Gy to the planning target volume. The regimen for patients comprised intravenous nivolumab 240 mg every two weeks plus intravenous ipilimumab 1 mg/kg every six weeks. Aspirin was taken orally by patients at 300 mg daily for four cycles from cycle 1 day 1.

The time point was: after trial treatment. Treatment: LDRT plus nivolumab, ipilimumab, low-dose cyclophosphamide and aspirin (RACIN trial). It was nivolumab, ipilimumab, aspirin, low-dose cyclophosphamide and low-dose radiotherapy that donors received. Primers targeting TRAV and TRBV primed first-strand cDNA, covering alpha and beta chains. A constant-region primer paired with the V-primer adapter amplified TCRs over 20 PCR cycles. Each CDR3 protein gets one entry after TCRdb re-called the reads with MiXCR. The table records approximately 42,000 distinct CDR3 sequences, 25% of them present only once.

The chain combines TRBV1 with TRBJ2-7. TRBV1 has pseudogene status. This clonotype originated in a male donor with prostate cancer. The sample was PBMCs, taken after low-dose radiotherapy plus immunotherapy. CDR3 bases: TGCGCCAGCAGCCAAGATCTAGCAGGCTACGAGCAGTACTTC. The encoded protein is CASSQDLAGYEQYF.